This T cell receptor beta chain was recorded in a study of CD8+CD57+ T cells in acquired aplastic anemia. Trimming shortened V by 6 bases and J by 8 bases, and 14 bases separated the two germline ends. The CDR3 is made up of 14 amino acids. Germline-derived CDR1 and CDR2 are SEHNR and FQNEAQ (reference sequence). Profiling that covered TCR beta VDJ and CDR3 relied on genomic DNA as its template. TCRdb recomputed calls from the reads with MiXCR, one row per CDR3 protein. The sample contains under 350,000 distinct CDR3 sequences, approximately 58% of which appear only once. Patients chosen for sequencing had CD8+CD57+ cells that had expanded, as shown by flow cytometry.

This TCR was recovered from a human donor with aplastic anemia. This chain uses TRBV7-9 with TRBJ1-6; D not certain. Sequencing was carried out using sorted CD4+, CD8+, or CD8+CD57+ T cells (not recorded which) from PBMCs. In DNA form, the CDR3 reads TGTGCCAGCAGTTTGTCCGGGTTGCATTCACCCCTCCACTTT. Its protein product is CASSLSGLHSPLHF.